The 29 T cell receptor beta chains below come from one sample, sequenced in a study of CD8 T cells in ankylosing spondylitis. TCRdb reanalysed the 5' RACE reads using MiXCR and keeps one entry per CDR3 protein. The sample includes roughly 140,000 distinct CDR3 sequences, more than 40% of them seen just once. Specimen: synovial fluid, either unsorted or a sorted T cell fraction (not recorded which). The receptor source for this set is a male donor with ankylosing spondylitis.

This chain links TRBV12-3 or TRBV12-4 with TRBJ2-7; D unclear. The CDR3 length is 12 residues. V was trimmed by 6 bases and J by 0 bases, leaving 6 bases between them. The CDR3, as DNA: TGTGCCAGCAGCTACAACTCCTACGAGCAGTACTTC. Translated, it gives CASSYNSYEQYF.

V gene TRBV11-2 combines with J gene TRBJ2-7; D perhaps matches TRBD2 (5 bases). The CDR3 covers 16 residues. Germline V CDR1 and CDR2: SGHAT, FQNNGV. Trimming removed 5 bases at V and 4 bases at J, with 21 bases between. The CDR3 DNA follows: TGTGCCAGCAGCCCGCCCCGGGCTTACCGGGGATACGAGCAGTACTTC. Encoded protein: CASSPPRAYRGYEQYF.

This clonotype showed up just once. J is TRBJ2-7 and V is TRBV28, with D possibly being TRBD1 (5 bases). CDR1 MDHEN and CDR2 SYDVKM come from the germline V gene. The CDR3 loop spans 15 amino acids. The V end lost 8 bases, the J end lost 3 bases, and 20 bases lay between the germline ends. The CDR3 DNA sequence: TGTGCCAGCCACCAACAGGAGACCCCCTACTACGAGCAGTACTTC. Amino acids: CASHQQETPYYEQYF. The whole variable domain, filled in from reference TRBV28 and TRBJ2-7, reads DVKVTQSSRYLVKRTGEKVFLECVQDMDHENMFWYRQDPGLGLRLIYFSYDVKMKEKGDIPEGYSVSREKKERFSLILESASTNQTSMYLCASHQQETPYYEQYFGPGTRLTVT.

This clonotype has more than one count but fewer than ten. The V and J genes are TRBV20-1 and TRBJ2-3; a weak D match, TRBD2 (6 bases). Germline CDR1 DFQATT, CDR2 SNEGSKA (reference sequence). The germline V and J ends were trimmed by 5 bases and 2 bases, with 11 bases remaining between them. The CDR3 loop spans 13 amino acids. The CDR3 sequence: CSAPGEATDTQYF. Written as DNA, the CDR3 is TGCAGTGCTCCCGGGGAGGCCACAGATACGCAGTATTTT.

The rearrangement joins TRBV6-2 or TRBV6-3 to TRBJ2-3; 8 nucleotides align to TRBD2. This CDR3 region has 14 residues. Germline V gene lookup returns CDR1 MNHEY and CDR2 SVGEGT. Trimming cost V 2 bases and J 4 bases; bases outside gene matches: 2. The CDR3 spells CASSYPGGADTQYF. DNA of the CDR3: TGTGCCAGCAGTTACCCGGGGGGGGCAGATACGCAGTATTTT.

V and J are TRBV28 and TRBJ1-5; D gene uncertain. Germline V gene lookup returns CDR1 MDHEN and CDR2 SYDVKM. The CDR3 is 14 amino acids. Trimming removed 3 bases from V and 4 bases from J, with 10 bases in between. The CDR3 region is CASSLSWFNQPQHF. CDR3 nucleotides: TGTGCCAGCAGTTTGTCGTGGTTTAATCAGCCCCAGCATTTT.

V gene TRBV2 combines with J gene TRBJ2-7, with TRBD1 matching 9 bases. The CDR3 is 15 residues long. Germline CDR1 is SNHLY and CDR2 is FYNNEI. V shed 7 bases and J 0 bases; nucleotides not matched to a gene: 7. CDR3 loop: CASTLGQGASYEQYF. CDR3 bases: TGTGCCAGCACCCTGGGACAGGGAGCCTCCTACGAGCAGTACTTC.

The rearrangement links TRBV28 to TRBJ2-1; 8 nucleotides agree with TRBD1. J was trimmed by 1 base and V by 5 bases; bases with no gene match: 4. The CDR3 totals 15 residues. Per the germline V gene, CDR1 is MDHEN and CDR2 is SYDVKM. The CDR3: CASSGQGRSYNEQFF. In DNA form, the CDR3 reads TGTGCCAGCAGTGGACAGGGTCGATCCTACAATGAGCAGTTCTTC.

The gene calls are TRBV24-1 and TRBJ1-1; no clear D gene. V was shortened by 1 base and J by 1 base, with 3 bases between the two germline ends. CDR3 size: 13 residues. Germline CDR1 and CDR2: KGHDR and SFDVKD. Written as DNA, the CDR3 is TGTGCCACCAGTGATTTTGAGAACACTGAAGCTTTCTTT. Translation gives CATSDFENTEAFF.

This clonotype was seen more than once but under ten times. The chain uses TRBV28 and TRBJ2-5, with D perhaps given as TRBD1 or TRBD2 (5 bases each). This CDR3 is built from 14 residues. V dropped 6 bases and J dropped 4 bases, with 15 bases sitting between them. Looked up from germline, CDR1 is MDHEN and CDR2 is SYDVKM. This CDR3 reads CASRLPGSIETQYF. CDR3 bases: TGTGCCAGCAGGTTGCCAGGGAGTATAGAGACCCAGTACTTC.

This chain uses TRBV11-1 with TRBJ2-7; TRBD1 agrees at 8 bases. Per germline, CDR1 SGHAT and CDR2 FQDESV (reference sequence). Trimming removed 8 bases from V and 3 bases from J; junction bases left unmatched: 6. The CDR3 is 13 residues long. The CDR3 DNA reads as TGTGCCAGCGGGTGGACAGGGTACTACGAGCAGTACTTC. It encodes CASGWTGYYEQYF.

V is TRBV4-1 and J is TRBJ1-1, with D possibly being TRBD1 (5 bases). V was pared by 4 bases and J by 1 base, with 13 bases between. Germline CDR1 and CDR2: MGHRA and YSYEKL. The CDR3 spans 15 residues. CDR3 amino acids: CASSRRQLTNTEAFF. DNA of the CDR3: TGCGCCAGCAGCCGACGACAGTTAACGAACACTGAAGCTTTCTTT.

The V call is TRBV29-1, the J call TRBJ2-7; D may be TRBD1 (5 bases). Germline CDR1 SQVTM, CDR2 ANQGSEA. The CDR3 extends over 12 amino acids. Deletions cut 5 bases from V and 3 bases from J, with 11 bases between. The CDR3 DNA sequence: TGCAGCGTTAGGGGATCGGGCTACGAGCAGTACTTC. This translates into CSVRGSGYEQYF.

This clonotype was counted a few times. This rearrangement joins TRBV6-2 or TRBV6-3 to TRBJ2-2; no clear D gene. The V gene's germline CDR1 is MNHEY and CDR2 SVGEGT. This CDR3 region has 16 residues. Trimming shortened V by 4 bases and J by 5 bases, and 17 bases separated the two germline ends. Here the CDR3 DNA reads TGTGCCAGCAGTTTTAGGGATGCCGGGTTGACCGGGGAGCTGTTTTTT. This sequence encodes CASSFRDAGLTGELFF.

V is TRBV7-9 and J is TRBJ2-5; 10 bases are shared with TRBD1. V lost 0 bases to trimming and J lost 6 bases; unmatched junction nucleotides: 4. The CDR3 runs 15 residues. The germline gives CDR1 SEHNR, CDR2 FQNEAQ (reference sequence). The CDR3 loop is CASSLATGGEKTQYF. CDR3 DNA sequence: TGTGCCAGCAGCTTAGCGACAGGGGGCGAAAAGACCCAGTACTTC.

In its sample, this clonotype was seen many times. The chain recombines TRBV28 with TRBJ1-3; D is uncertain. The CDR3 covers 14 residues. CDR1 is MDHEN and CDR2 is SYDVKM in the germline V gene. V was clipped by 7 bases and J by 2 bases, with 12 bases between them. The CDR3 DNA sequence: TGTGCCAGCACCACGAGAGAAGCTGGAAACACCATATATTTT. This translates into CASTTREAGNTIYF. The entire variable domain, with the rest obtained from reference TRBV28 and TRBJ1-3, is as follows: DVKVTQSSRYLVKRTGEKVFLECVQDMDHENMFWYRQDPGLGLRLIYFSYDVKMKEKGDIPEGYSVSREKKERFSLILESASTNQTSMYLCASTTREAGNTIYFGEGSWLTVV.

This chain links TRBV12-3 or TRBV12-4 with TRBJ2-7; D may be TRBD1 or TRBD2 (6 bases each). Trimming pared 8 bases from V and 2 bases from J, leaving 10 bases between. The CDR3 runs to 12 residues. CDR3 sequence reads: CASGRGAYEQYF. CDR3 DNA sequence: TGTGCCAGCGGAAGGGGGGCCTACGAGCAGTACTTC.

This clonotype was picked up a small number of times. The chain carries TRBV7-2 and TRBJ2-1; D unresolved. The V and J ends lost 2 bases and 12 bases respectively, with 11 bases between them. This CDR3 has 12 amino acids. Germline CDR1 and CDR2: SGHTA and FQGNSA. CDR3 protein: CASSLMEVGQFF. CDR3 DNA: TGTGCCAGCAGCTTAATGGAAGTCGGGCAGTTCTTC.

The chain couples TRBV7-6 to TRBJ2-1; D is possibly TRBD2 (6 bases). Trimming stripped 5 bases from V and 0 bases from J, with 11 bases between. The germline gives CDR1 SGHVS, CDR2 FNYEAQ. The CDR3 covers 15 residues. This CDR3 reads CASSAEGPSYNEQFF. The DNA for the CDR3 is TGTGCCAGCAGCGCGGAGGGTCCCTCCTACAATGAGCAGTTCTTC.

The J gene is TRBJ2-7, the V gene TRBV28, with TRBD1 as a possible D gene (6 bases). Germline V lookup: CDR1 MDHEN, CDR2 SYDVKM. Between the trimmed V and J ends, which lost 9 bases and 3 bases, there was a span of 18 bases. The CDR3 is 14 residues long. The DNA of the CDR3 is TGTGCCAGTGGGCCAGGGACACCCGACTACGAGCAGTACTTC. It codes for CASGPGTPDYEQYF.

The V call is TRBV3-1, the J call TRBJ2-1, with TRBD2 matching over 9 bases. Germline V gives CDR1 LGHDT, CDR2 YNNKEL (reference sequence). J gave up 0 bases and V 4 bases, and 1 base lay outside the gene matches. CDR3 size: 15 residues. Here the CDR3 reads CASSPGLASYNEQFF. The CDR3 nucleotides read TGTGCCAGCAGCCCGGGACTAGCCTCCTACAATGAGCAGTTCTTC.

In DNA, the CDR3 is TGCAGTGCTAGAGGCTCTCTAGCGGGGGCGGACTACGAGCAGTACTTC. This translates into CSARGSLAGADYEQYF. The V and J genes are TRBV20-1 and TRBJ2-7; 10 bases map to TRBD2. Germline-derived CDR1 and CDR2 are DFQATT and SNEGSKA (reference sequence). Losses at the gene ends were 1 base for V and 3 bases for J; bases not matched to a gene: 9. The CDR3 totals 16 residues.

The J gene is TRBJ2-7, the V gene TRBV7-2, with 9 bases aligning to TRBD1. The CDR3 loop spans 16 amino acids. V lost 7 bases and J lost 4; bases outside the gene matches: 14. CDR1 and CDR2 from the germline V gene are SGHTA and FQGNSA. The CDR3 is CASTDKGRDRVYEQYF. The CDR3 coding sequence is TGTGCCAGCACCGACAAGGGCCGGGACAGGGTTTACGAGCAGTACTTC.

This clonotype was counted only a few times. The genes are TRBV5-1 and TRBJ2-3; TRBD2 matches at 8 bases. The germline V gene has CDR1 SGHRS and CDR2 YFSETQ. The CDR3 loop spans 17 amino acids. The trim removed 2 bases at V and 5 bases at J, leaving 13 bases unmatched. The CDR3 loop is CASSFGLAGPRVDTQYF. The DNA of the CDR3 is TGCGCCAGCAGCTTTGGGCTAGCGGGCCCTCGGGTAGATACGCAGTATTTT.

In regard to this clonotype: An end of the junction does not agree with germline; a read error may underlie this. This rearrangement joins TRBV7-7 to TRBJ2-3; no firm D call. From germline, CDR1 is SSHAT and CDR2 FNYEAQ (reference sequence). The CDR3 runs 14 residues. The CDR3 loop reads CASSALTLADTQYF. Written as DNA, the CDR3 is TGTGCTAGCAGCGCATTGACATTGGCCGATACGCAGTATTTT.

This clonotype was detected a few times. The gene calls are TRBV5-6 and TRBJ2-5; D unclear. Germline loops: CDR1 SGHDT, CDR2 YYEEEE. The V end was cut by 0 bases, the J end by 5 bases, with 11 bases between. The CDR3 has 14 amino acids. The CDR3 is CASSLAGSYETQYF. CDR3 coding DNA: TGTGCCAGCAGCTTGGCCGGAAGTTACGAGACCCAGTACTTC.

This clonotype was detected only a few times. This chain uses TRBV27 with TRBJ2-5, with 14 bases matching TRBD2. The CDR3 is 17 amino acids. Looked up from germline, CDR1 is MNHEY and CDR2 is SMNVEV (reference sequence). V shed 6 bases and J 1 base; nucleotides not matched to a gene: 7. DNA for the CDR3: TGTGCCAGCAGCCCCGGGACTAGCGGGGGTATCCAAGAGACCCAGTACTTC. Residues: CASSPGTSGGIQETQYF.

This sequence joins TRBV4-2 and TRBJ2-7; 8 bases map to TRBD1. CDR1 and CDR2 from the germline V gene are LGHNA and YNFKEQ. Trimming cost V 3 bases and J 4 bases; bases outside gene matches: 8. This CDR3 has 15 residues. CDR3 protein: CASSHDSGTGYEQYF. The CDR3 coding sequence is TGTGCCAGCAGCCATGATTCCGGGACAGGTTACGAGCAGTACTTC.

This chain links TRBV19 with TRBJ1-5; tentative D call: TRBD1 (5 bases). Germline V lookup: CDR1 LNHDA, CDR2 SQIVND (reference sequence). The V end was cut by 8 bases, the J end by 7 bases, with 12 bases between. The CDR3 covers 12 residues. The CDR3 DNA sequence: TGTGCCAGTCAACCTAGGGGCCAGCCCCAGCATTTT. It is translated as CASQPRGQPQHF.